The entry below gives a single TCR beta chain sequence along with its context. The sample originates from a study of blood T cell repertoires in COVID-19. About the study: Material from acute and convalescent COVID-19 was sourced from the United States, Italy and Spain. PBMCs, B-cell-depleted T cells, or T cells were the source of the cDNA or gDNA that made up the material.

Trimming took 5 bases from V and 6 from J, leaving 12 bases between them. This CDR3 has 13 amino acids. CDR1 and CDR2 (germline): WNHNN, SYGVQD (reference sequence). Per the original methods: Scientists estimated how many nucleated cells there were by amplifying reference gene primers. Profiled with immunoSEQ multiplex PCR; TCRdb holds only in-frame clones, not every one. V, J and clone size were drawn from that table, and D and trimming were deduced from the DNA. Here the sample spans fewer than 70,000 clones, 85% being singletons. Sequencing was done on a sample of peripheral blood. The sequence was obtained from an elderly man with acute or convalescent COVID-19. This chain joins TRBV10-1 and TRBJ2-3; D is perhaps TRBD2 (5 bases). CDR3 nucleotide sequence: TGCGCCAGCAGTCGAGGGAGAGATGATACGCAGTATTTT. Amino acid sequence: CASSRGRDDTQYF.